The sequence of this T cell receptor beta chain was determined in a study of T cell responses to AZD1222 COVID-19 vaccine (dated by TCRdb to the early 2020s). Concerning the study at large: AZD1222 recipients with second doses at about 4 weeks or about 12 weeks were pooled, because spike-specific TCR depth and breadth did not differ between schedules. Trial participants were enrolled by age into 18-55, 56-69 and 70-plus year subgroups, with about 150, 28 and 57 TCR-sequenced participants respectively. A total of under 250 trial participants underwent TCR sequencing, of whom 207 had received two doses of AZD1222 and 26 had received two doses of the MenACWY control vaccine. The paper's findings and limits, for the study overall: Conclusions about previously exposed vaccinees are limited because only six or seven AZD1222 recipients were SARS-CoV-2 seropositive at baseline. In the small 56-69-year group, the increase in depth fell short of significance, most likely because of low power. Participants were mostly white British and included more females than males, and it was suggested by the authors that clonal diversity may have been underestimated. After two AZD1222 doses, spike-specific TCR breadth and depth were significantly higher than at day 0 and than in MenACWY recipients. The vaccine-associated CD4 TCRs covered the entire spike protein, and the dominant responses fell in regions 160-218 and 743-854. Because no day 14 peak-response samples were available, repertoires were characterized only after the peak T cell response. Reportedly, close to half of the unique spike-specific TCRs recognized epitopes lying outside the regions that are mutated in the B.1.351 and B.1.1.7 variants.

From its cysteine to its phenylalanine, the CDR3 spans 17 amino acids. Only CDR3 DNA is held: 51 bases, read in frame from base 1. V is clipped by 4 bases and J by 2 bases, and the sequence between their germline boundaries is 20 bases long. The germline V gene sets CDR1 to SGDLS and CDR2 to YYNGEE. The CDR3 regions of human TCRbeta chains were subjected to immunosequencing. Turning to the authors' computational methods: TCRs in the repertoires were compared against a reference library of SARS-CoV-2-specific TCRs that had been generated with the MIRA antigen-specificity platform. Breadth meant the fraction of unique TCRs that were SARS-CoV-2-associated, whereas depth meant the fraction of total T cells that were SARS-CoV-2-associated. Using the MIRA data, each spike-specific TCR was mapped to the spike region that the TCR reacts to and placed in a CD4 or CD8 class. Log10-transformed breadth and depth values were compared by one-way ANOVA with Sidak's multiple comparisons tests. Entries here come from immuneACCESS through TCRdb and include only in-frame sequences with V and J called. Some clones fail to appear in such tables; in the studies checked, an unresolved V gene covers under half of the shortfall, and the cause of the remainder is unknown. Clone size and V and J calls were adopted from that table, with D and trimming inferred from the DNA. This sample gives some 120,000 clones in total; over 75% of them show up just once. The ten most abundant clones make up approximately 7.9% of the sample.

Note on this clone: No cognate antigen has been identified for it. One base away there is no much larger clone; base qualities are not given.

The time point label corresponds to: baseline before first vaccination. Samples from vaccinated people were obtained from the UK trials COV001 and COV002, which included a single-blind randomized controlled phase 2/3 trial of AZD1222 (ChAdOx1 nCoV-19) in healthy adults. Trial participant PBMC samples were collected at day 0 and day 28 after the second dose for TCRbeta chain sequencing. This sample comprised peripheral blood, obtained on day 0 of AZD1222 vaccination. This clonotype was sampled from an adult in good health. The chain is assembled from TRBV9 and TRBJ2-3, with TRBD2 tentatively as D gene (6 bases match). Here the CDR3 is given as CASSPDPGELATDTQYF. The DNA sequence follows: TGTGCCAGCAGCCCTGACCCGGGGGAGTTGGCCACAGATACGCAGTATTTT.